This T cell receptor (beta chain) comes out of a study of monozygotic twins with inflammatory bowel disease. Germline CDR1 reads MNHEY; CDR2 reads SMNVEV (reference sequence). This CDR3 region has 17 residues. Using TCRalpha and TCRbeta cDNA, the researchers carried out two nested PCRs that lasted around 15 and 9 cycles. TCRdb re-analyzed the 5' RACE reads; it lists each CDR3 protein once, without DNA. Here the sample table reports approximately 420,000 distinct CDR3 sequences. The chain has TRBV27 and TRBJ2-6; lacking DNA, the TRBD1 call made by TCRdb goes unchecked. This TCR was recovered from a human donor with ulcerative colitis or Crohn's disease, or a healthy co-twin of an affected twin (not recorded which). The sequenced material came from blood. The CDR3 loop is CASTPDRAPGGANVLTF. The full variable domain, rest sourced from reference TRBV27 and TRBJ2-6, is EAQVTQNPRYLITVTGKKLTVTCSQNMNHEYMSWYRQDPGLGLRQIYYSMNVEVTDKGDVPEGYKVSRKEKRNFPLILESPSPNQTSLYFCASTPDRAPGGANVLTFGAGSRLTVL.